This T cell receptor beta chain was recorded in a study of T-cell memory formation after mild COVID-19. The study's findings and limits: The finding that pre-infection memory included some responding clones suggested that cross-reactive memory joined.

The sample holds a few counts of this clonotype. The antigen is not known. MiXCR, applied by TCRdb to the 5' RACE reads, yields one record per CDR3 protein. The sample yields under 250,000 distinct CDR3 sequences, 15% seen once. Germline lookup yields CDR1 SEHNR and CDR2 FQNEAQ (reference sequence). Trimming took off 8 bases at V and 2 bases at J, with 24 bases between the two ends. The CDR3 runs to 17 residues. The specimen was PBMCs or a T cell subset sorted from them (not recorded which). This sequence joins TRBV7-9 and TRBJ1-1; D not resolved. The clonotype originates from an adult woman who had mild COVID-19 (a few samples of this study predate the infection). Cell type and time point are not known. In DNA form, the CDR3 reads TGTGCCAGCCGGACTAACCTCGACGGACCCTTTAACACTGAAGCTTTCTTT. Its translation is CASRTNLDGPFNTEAFF. Full variable domain (outside the CDR3, taken from reference TRBV7-9 and TRBJ1-1): DTGVSQNPRHKITKRGQNVTFRCDPISEHNRLYWYRQTLGQGPEFLTYFQNEAQLEKSRLLSDRFSAERPKGSFSTLEIQRTEQGDSAMYLCASRTNLDGPFNTEAFFGQGTRLTVV.